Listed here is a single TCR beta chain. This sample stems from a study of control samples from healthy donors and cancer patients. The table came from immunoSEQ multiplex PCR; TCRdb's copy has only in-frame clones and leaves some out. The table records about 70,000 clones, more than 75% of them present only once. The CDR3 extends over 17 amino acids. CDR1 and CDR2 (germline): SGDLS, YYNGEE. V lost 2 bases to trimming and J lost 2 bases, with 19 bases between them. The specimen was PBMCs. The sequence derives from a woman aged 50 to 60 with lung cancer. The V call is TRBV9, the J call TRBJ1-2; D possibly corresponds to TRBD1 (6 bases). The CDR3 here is CASSVGGGPGLNYGYTF. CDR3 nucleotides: TGTGCCAGCAGCGTCGGAGGGGGACCCGGGCTCAACTATGGCTACACCTTC. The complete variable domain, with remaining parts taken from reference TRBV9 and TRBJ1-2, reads DSGVTQTPKHLITATGQRVTLRCSPRSGDLSVYWYQQSLDQGLQFLIQYYNGEERAKGNILERFSAQQFPDLHSELNLSSLELGDSALYFCASSVGGGPGLNYGYTFGSGTRLTVV.